This T cell receptor beta chain appears in the sequencing data of a study of blood T cell repertoires in COVID-19. Study as a whole: Acute and convalescent COVID-19 samples came from the United States, Italy and Spain.

Individuals aged 18 to 89 years were recruited from roughly 22 US areas. Using immunoSEQ multiplex PCR, the repertoire was profiled, and TCRdb retains in-frame clones only, with some absent. Of about 280,000 clones in the sample, around 89% were seen once. The CDR3 has 15 amino acids. Unmatched junction bases numbered 7, after V lost 2 bases and J lost 5 bases. Germline CDR1 reads MNHEY; CDR2 reads SMNVEV (reference sequence). This TCR was recovered from a woman under 30 with acute COVID-19. The sample taken for sequencing was PBMCs or T cells enriched from blood (not recorded which). J is TRBJ2-7 and V is TRBV27, with 9 bases fitting TRBD1. The CDR3 DNA reads as TGTGCCAGCAGTTTACGGGGACAGGGCCCCCACGAGCAGTACTTC. It encodes CASSLRGQGPHEQYF.